This entry concerns a single TCR beta chain. The sample is drawn from a study of blood T cells in healthy people across ages. The use of a sample-barcoded 5' primer and a J-beta primer mix characterized a second PCR of roughly 6 to 12 cycles. Each CDR3 protein gets one entry after TCRdb re-called the 5' RACE reads with MiXCR. The sample shows about 1 million distinct CDR3 sequences, 45% of them seen only once. This CDR3 has 15 amino acids. Germline loops: CDR1 MNHEY, CDR2 SMNVEV (reference sequence). The source is a woman aged 60-75 years in good health. The rearrangement joins TRBV27 to TRBJ2-5, with 10 bases matching TRBD2. The DNA end is a closer match to TRBJ2-7, so the J assignment may be wrong. Sequencing input: blood. The CDR3 DNA follows: TGTGCCAGCAGTTCCCGGCTAGCGGGAGCTCGCGAGCAGTACTTC. It translates to CASSSRLAGAREQYF.